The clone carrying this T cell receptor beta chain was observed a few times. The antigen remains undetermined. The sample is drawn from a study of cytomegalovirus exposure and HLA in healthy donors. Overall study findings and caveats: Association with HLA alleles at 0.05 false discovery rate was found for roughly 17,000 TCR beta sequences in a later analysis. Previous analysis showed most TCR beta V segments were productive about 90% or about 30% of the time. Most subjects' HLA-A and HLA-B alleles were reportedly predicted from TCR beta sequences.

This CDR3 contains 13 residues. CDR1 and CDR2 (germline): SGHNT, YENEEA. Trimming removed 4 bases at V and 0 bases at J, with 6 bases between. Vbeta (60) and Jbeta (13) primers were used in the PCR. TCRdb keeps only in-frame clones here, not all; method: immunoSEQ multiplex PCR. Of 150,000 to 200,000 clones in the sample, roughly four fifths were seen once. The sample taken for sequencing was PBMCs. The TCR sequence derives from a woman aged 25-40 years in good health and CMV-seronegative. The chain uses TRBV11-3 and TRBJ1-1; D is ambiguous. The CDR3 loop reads CASSSQMNTEAFF. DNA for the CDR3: TGTGCCAGCAGCTCACAAATGAACACTGAAGCTTTCTTT.